The sequence of this T cell receptor (beta chain) was determined in a study of a mutant IDH1 vaccine in newly diagnosed glioma. Whole-study context: Following radiotherapy alone, or alongside temozolomide cycles, vaccination was started after an interval of 4-6 weeks. The treated group averaged approximately 42 years old and was roughly 60% male, roughly 38% female. Study-wide results and limits: Pseudoprogression apparently lacked any relation to changes in top peripheral T cell clonotypes.

Concerning this clone itself: What it binds is not known.

This CDR3 comprises 14 residues. V dropped 5 bases and J dropped 6 bases, with 17 bases sitting between them. Germline lookup yields CDR1 SNHLY and CDR2 FYNNEI. Time point meaning: week 5, during vaccination. Doses consisted of 300 ug of mutant IDH1 20-mer peptide each, paired with topical imiquimod. Measured with immunoSEQ multiplex PCR; TCRdb has only the in-frame clones, and not every one. The table shows fewer than 40,000 clones, with about four fifths occurring only once. The source is a man aged 35-49 years with glioma. This chain joins TRBV2 and TRBJ2-7, with a weak D call TRBD1 (6 bases). The source was PBMCs, collected from a glioma patient whose treatment included an IDH1 peptide vaccine. CDR3 loop: CASSIQGVGGEQYF. CDR3 DNA sequence: TGTGCCAGCAGTATACAGGGTGTGGGTGGCGAGCAGTACTTC.